This TCR beta chain was recovered during a study of blood T cell repertoires in COVID-19. The overall study: Collection of acute and convalescent COVID-19 samples took place in the United States, Italy and Spain. In each case, the material was cDNA or gDNA derived from T cells, B-cell-depleted T cells, or PBMCs.

In the authors' methods: Scientists estimated how many nucleated cells there were by amplifying reference gene primers. The protocol was immunoSEQ multiplex PCR, while the TCRdb copy is restricted to in-frame clones and leaves out a portion. V, J and clone size were drawn from that table, and D and trimming were deduced from the DNA. The sample gives approximately 190,000 clones, 70% to 90% of which show up once; approximately 21% is in the top ten. V lost 11 bases and J lost 0; bases outside the gene matches: 8. The CDR3 is 15 amino acids. CDR1 and CDR2 (germline): MNHEY, SVGAGI. The clonotype originates from a man aged 55 to 70 with active or convalescent COVID-19. This chain uses TRBV6-5 with TRBJ2-1; 9 bases match TRBD1. The specimen sequenced was peripheral blood. The CDR3 protein is CACGTGTFSYNEQFF. Here the CDR3 DNA reads TGTGCCTGCGGGACAGGGACATTCTCCTACAATGAGCAGTTCTTC.